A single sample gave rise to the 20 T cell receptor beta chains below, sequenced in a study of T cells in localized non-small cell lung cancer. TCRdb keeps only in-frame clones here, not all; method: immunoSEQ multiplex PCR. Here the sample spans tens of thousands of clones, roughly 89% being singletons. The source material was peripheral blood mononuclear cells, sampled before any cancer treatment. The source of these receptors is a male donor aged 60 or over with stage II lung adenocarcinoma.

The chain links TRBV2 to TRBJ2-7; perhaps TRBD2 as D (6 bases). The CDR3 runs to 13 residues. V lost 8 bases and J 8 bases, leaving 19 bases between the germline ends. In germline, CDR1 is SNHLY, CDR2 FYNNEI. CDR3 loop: CASQEGRERQQYF. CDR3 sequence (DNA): TGTGCCAGCCAGGAGGGCAGGGAGAGGCAGCAGTACTTC.

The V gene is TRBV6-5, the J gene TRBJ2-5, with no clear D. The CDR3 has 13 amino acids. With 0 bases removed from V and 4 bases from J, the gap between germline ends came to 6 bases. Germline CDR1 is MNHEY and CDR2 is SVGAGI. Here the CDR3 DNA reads TGTGCCAGCAGTTACTCGCCAGCAGAGACCCAGTACTTC. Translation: CASSYSPAETQYF.

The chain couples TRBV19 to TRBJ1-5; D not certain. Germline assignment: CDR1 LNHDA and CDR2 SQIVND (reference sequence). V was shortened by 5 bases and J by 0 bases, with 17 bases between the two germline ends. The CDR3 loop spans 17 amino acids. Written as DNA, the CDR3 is TGTGCCAGTAGTTCATTTAAAGGGTACCGTAGCAATCAGCCCCAGCATTTT. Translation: CASSSFKGYRSNQPQHF.

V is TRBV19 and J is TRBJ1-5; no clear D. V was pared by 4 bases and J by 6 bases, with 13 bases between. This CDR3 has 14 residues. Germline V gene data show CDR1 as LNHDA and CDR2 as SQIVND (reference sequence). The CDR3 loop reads CASSRAGLGQPQHF. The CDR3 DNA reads TGTGCCAGTAGTAGGGCAGGTCTCGGTCAGCCCCAGCATTTT.

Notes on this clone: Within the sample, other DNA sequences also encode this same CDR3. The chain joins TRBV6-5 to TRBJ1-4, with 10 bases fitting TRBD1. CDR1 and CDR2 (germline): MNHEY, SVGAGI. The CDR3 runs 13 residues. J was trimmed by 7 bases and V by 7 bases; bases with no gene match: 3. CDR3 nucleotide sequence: TGTGCCAGCACCGACAGGGGGCGTGAAAAACTGTTTTTT. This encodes CASTDRGREKLFF.

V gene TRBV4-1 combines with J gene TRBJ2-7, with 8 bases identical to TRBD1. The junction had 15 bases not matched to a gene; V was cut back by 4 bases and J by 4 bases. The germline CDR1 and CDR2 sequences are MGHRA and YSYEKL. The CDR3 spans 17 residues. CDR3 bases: TGCGCCAGCAGCCCGACTACCGGGACAGGAACTTCATACGAGCAGTACTTC. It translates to CASSPTTGTGTSYEQYF.

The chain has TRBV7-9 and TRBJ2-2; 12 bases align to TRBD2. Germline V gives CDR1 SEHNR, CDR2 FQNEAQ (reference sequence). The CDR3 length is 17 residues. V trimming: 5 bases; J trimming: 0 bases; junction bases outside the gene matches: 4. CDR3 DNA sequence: TGTGCCAGCAGCCCCCTAGCGGGAGGGCCGAACACCGGGGAGCTGTTTTTT. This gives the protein CASSPLAGGPNTGELFF.

The CDR3 spells CSVRREGPTDTQYF. In nucleotides, the CDR3 is TGCAGCGTGAGGCGGGAGGGCCCCACAGATACGCAGTATTTT. The rearrangement joins TRBV29-1 to TRBJ2-3; the match to TRBD2 covers 9 bases. With 6 bases clipped from V and 2 bases from J, the junction kept 6 bases outside the gene matches. This CDR3 region has 14 residues. From germline, CDR1 is SQVTM and CDR2 ANQGSEA.

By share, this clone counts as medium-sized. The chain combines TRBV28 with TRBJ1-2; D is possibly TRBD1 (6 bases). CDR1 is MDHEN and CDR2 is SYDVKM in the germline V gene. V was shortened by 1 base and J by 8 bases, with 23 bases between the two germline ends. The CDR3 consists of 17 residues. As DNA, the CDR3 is TGTGCCAGCAGTTTATCGGTGGGGGCCCCTCTGGGAGACGGCTACACCTTC. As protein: CASSLSVGAPLGDGYTF.

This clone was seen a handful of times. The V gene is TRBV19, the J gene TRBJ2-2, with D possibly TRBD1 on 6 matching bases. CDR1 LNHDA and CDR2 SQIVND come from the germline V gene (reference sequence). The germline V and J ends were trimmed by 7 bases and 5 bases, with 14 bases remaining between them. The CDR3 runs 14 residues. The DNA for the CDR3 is TGTGCCAGTACCAGACAGGAGGCGACCGGGGAGCTGTTTTTT. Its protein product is CASTRQEATGELFF.

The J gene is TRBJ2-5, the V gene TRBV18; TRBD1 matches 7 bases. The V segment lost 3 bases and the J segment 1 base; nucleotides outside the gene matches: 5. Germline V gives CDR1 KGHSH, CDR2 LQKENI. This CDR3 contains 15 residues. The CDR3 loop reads CASSPQTGPQETQYF. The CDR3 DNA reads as TGTGCCAGCTCACCCCAGACAGGGCCCCAAGAGACCCAGTACTTC.

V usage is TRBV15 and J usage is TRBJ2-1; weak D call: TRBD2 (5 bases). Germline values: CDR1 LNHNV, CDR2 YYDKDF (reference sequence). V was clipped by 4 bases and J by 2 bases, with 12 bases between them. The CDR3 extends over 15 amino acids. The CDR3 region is CATSIARGTYNEQFF. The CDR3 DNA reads TGTGCCACCAGCATCGCCCGAGGGACCTACAATGAGCAGTTCTTC.

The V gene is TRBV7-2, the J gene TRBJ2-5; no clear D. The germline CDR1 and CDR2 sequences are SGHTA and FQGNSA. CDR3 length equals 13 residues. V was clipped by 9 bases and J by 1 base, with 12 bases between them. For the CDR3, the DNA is TGTGCCAGTGGCCCCGGCTCCCAAGAGACCCAGTACTTC. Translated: CASGPGSQETQYF.

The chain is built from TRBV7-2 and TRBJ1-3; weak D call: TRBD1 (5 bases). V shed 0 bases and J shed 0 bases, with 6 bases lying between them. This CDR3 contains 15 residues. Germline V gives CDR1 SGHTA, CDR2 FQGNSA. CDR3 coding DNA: TGTGCCAGCAGCTTAGCTGGGGGCTCTGGAAACACCATATATTTT. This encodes CASSLAGGSGNTIYF.

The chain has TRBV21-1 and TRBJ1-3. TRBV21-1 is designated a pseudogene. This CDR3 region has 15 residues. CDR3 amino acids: CASSRDRYSGNTIYF. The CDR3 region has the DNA TGTGCCAGCAGCAGAGACCGATACTCTGGAAACACCATATATTTT.

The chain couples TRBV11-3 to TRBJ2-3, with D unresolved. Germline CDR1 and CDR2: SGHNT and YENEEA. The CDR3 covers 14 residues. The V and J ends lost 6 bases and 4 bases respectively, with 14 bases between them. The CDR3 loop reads CASSLLRDSDTQYF. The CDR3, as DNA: TGTGCCAGCAGTCTATTGCGCGATTCAGATACGCAGTATTTT.

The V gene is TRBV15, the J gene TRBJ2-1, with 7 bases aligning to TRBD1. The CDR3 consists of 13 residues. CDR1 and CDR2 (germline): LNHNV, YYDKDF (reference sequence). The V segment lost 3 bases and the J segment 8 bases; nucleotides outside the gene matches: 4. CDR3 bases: TGTGCCACCAGCAGGGCCCAGGGGGATGAGCAGTTCTTC. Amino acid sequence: CATSRAQGDEQFF.

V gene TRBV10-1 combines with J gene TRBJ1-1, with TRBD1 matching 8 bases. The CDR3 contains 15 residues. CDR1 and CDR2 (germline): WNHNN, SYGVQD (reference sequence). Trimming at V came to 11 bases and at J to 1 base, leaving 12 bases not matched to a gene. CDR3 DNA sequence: TGCGCCCGCTACCACACGCAGGGGGCGAACACTGAAGCTTTCTTT. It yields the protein CARYHTQGANTEAFF.

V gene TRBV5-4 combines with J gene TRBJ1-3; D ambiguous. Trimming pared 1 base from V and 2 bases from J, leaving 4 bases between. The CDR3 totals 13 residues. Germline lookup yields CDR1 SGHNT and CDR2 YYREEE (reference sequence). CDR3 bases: TGTGCCAGCAGCTTGAATACTGGAAACACCATATATTTT. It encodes CASSLNTGNTIYF.

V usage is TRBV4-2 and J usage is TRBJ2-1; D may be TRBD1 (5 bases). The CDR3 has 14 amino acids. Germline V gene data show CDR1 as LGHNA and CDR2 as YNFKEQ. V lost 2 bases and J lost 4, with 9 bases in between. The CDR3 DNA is TGTGCCAGCAGCCAACCCCAGGGTTACAATGAGCAGTTCTTC. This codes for CASSQPQGYNEQFF.